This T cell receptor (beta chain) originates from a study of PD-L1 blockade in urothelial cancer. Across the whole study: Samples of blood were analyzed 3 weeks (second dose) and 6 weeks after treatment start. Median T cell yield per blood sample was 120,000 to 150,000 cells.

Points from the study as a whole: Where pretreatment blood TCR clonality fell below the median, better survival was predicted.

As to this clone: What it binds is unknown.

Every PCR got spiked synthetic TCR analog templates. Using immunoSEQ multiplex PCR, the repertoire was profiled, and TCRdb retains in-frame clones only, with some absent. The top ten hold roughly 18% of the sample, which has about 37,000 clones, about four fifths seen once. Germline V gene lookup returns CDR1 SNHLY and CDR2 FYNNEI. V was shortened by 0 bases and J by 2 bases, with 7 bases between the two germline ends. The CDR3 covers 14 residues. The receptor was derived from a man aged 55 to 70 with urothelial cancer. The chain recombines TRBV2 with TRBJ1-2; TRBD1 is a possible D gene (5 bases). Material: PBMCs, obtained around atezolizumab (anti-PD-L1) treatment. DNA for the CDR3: TGTGCCAGCAGTGAAGCGGGGGGAAACTATGGCTACACCTTC. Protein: CASSEAGGNYGYTF.